This TCR beta chain was captured by sequencing in a study of blood T cell repertoires in COVID-19 (dated by TCRdb to between 2020 and 2021). About the study as a whole: Samples from collaborators originated in the United States, Italy and Spain and spanned both the acute and convalescent phases of COVID-19. The material from the prospective study consisted of cDNA or gDNA derived from T cells, B-cell-depleted T cells, or PBMCs. The dataset comprised deeply sampled blood TCRbeta repertoires from subjects exposed to, actively infected with, or recovered from COVID-19. The repertoires were released in a freely available public database meant as a resource for research on the immune response to SARS-CoV-2. Samples came from the ongoing ImmuneRACE study (first 160 participants) plus 1,254 subjects from 6 global collaborators. Sample metadata almost always included a de-identified subject ID, COVID-19 status, age in years and sex. Where available, HLA class I and class II types were taken from metadata supplied by the sample provider and were not determined by assay-based typing.

Each collaborating institution followed its own protocols to collect whole blood in K2EDTA tubes. For TCRbeta analysis, collaborators shipped samples in one of three forms: frozen whole blood, isolated PBMCs, or DNA extracted from either of those sample types. TCRbeta CDR3 regions were amplified from genomic DNA by means of the immunoSEQ Assay, a bias-controlled multiplex PCR. The authors processed their data as follows. The number of nucleated cells in each sample was estimated by amplification of reference gene primers within the assay. Sequence reads were collapsed and filtered to measure the absolute abundance of every unique TCRbeta CDR3 rearrangement. For each sample, productive Simpson clonality was calculated by taking the square root of Simpson's diversity index across productive rearrangements. TCRdb limited this immuneACCESS table to in-frame rearrangements with V and J called. A share of clones is missing; checked studies link under half to unresolved V genes, and the rest is unexplained. V, J and clone size reflect that table, while D and trimming were determined from the DNA. The sample table records about 160,000 clones; more than 70% of these occur just once. The ten top clones hold roughly an eighth of the sample.

CDR1 and CDR2, looked up from the germline V gene, are SGHRS and YFSETQ. There are 13 amino acids in the CDR3, from cysteine to phenylalanine inclusive. Kept here is only the CDR3 DNA, which spans 39 bases and is read in frame from base 1. Trimmed from V: 5 bases; trimmed from J: 7 bases; junction bases lacking a gene match: 2. Points the paper makes about the study in general: The quantity of clinical and demographic metadata differed by source and by participant and was supplied without curation.

Notes on this clone: It has no known antigen specificity. The record has no base qualities; no much larger clone is one base away.

The chain was built from TRBV5-1 and TRBJ1-4, and TRBD1 aligns with 10 junction nucleotides. Sequenced: peripheral blood. The source of this sequence is a man aged 18 to 30 with active or convalescent COVID-19. CDR3 protein: CASRGQGLEKLFF. The sequenced DNA is TGCGCCAGCAGGGGACAGGGGCTTGAAAAACTGTTTTTT.